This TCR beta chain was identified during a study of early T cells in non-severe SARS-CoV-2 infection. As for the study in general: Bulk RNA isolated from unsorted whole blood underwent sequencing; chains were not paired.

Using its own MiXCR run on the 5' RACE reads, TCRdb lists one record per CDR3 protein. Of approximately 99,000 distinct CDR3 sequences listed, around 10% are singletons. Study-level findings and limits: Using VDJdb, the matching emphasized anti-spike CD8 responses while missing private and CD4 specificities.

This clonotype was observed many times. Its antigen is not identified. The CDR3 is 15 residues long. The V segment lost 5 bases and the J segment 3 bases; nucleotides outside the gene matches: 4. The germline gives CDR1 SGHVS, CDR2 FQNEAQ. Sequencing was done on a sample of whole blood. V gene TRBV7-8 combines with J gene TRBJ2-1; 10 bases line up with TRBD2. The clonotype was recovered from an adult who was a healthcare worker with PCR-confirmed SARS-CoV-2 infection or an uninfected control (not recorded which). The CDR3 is CASSKTSGNYNEQFF. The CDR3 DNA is TGTGCCAGCAGCAAAACTAGCGGGAACTACAATGAGCAGTTCTTC.